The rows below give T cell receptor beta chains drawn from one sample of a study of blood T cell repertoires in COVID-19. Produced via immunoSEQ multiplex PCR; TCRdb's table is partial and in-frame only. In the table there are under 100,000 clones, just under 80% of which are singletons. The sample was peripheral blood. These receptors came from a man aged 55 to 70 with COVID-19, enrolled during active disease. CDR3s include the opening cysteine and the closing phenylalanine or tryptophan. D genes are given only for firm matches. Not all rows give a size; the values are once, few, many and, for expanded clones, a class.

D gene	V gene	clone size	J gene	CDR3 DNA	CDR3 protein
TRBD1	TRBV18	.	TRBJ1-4	TGTGCCAGCTCATGGGGACAGAATGAAAAACTGTTTTTT	CASSWGQNEKLFF
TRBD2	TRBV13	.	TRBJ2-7	TGTGCCAGCAGCTCGCCGGGACTAGCGGGAGGGCGTGAGCAGTACTTC	CASSSPGLAGGREQYF
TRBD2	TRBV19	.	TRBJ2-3	TGTGCCAGTAAAGAACCCGGGAGCGGGGGGACGCAGTATTTT	CASKEPGSGGTQYF
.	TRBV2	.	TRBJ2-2	TGTGCCAGCAGAACGGGGTTCACCGGGGAGCTGTTTTTT	CASRTGFTGELFF
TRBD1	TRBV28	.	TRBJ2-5	TGTGCCAGCAGCGTGCCGGGACAGAACCAAGAGACCCAGTACTTC	CASSVPGQNQETQYF
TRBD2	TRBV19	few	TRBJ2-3	TGTGCCAGTAGTCCTTTAGGTGCGGGAGCCACAGATACGCAGTATTTT	CASSPLGAGATDTQYF
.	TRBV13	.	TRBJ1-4	TGTGCCAGCAGCACTAATAATGAAAAACTGTTTTTT	CASSTNNEKLFF
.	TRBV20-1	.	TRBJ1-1	TGCAGTGCTAGTCAACGGGGCACTGAAGCTTTCTTT	CSASQRGTEAFF
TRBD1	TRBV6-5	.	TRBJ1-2	TGTGCCAGCAGTTACGGACAGGGCATAGGGGACACCTTC	CASSYGQGIGDTF
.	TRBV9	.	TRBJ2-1	TGTGCCAGCAGCTCAGCCCCGGGGAATGAGCAGTTCTTC	CASSSAPGNEQFF
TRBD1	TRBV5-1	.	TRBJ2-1	TGCGCCAGCAGCGATGGCCAGGGACAGGGTTACAATGAGCAGTTCTTC	CASSDGQGQGYNEQFF
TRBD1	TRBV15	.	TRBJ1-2	TGTGCCACCAGCAGAGATCGGACCAGGGGGTATGGCTACACCTTC	CATSRDRTRGYGYTF
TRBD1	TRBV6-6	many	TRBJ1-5	TGTGCCAGCAGTCGACCTCCCTCCGGGACAGGGTTTCAGCCCCAGCATTTT	CASSRPPSGTGFQPQHF
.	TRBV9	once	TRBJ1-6	TGTGCCAGCTACAGGGAAGATAATTCACCCCTCCACTTT	CASYREDNSPLHF
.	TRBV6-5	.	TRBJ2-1	TGTGCCAGCAGAATAGAAAGCTCCTACAATGAGCAGTTCTTC	CASRIESSYNEQFF
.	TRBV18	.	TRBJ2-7	TGTGCCAGCTCACCACCGGCCAAGAACGAGCAGTACTTC	CASSPPAKNEQYF
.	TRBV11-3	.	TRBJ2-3	TGTGCCAGCAGCCGGCGTATACAGGCCACTAGCACAGATACGCAGTATTTT	CASSRRIQATSTDTQYF
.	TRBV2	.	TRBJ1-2	TGTGCCAGCAGCCGAACGCGGGAAAGCTACACCTTC	CASSRTRESYTF
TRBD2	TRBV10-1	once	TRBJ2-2	TGCCCCAGCAGTGAGTCAATCGCGGGGGGTGAGGGCGGGGAGCTGTTTTTT	CPSSESIAGGEGGELFF
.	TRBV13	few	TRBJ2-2	TGTGCCAGCAGCGCTACAGGGAGCACGAACACCGGGGAGCTGTTTTTT	CASSATGSTNTGELFF
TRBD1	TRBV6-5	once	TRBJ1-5	TGTGCCAGCACCAGACAGGGGGCAGAGAATCAGCCCCAGCATTTT	CASTRQGAENQPQHF
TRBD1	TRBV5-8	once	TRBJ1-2	TGTGCCACCACACAGGGGGCTCTTGGCTACACCTTC	CATTQGALGYTF
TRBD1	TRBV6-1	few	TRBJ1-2	TGTGCCAGCAGTGTCGCCGGGACAGGGACCCTTAACTATGGCTACACCTTC	CASSVAGTGTLNYGYTF
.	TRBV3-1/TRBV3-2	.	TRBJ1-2	TGTGCCAGCAGCCGGGACACTGGATATGGCTACACCTTC	CASSRDTGYGYTF
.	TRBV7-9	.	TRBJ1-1	TGTGCCAGCAGAGAATCGGGGTTCGCTGAAGCTTTCTTT	CASRESGFAEAFF
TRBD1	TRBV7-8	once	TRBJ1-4	TGTGCCAGCAGCACACGGACAGGGAACCAAGAAAAACTGTTTTTT	CASSTRTGNQEKLFF
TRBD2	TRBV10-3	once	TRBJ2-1	TGTGCCATCACCACCGGGACTAGCGTCAATGAGCAGTTCTTC	CAITTGTSVNEQFF
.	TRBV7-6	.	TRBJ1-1	TGTGCCAGCAGCTTCACAGCAAACACTGAAGCTTTCTTT	CASSFTANTEAFF
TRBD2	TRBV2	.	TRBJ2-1	TGTGCCAGCAGGCGGGAGGCCTCCGTGGGTGAGCAGTTCTTC	CASRREASVGEQFF
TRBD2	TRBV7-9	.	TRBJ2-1	TGTGCCAGCAGCTTAGGGACTAGCGGTAACTCCTACAATGAGCAGTTCTTC	CASSLGTSGNSYNEQFF
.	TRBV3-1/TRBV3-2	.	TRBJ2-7	TGTGCCAGCAGCCAAGCTGGCCACGAGCAGTACTTC	CASSQAGHEQYF
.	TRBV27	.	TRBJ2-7	TGTGCCAGCAGTGTAAGGGACTCTAGCTCCTACGAGCAGTACTTC	CASSVRDSSSYEQYF
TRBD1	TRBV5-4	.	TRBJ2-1	TGTGCCAGCAGCCGCAACACAGGGGGAAATGAGCAGTTCTTC	CASSRNTGGNEQFF
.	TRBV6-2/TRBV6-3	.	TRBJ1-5	TGTGCCAGCAGTTACCTCCGTACCCCAGGCGATCAGCCCCAGCATTTT	CASSYLRTPGDQPQHF
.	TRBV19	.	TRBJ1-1	TGTGCCAGTAGTATTCATGGAACCGGGACGGGGGGGACTGAAGCTTTCTTT	CASSIHGTGTGGTEAFF
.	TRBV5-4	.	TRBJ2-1	TGTGCCAGCAGCTTGTTGACCGACACCAGATACAATGAGCAGTTCTTC	CASSLLTDTRYNEQFF
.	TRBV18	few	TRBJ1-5	TGTGCCAGCTCACGCGATAGACAAGATAATCAGCCCCAGCATTTT	CASSRDRQDNQPQHF